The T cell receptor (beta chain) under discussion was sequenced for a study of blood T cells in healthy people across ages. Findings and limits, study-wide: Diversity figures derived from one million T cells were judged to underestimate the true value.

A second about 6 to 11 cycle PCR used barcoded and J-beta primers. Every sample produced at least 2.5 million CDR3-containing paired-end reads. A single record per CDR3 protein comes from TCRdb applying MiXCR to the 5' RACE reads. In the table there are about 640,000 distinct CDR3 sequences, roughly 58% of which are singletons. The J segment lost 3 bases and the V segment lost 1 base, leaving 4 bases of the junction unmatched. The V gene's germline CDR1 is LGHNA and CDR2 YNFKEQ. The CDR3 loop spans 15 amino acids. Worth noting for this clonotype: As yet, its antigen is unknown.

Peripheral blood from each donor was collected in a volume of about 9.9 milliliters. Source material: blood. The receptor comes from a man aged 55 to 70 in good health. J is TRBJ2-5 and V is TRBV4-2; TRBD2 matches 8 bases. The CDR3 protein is CASSQGGLGEETQYF. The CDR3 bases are TGTGCCAGCAGCCAAGGGGGACTAGGAGAAGAGACCCAGTACTTC.